The 19 T cell receptor beta chains given below trace back to one sample, sequenced in a study of cytomegalovirus exposure and HLA in healthy donors. PCR used 60 Vbeta primers and 13 Jbeta primers. TCRdb keeps only in-frame clones here, not all; method: immunoSEQ multiplex PCR. The table lists 120,000 or so clones, around three quarters of them singletons, with 2% to 2.5% in the top ten. The source material was PBMCs. Receptor source: a man aged 18 to 30 in good health and CMV-seronegative.

This chain joins TRBV9 and TRBJ2-7, with 9 bases lining up with TRBD2. Trimming at V came to 0 bases and at J to 5 bases, leaving 27 bases not matched to a gene. The CDR3 totals 22 residues. Germline loops: CDR1 SGDLS, CDR2 YYNGEE. DNA of the CDR3: TGTGCCAGCAGCGTAGCCCCCAGACAGGGAGGCGGCGGGAGGGCCCGAAGCAACGAGCAGTACGTC. The encoded protein is CASSVAPRQGGGGRARSNEQYV.

This chain links TRBV11-2 with TRBJ2-5; 8 bases fit TRBD2. The length of the CDR3 is 15 residues. CDR1 and CDR2 from the germline V gene are SGHAT and FQNNGV. Trimming removed 0 bases from V and 5 bases from J; junction bases left unmatched: 5. The CDR3: CASSLDLRGGETQYF. CDR3 in DNA: TGTGCCAGCAGCTTAGATCTTCGGGGGGGGGAGACCCAGTACTTC. Using reference TRBV11-2 and TRBJ2-5 for the parts outside the CDR3, the full variable domain is EAGVAQSPRYKIIEKRQSVAFWCNPISGHATLYWYQQILGQGPKLLIQFQNNGVVDDSQLPKDRFSAERLKGVDSTLKIQPAKLEDSAVYLCASSLDLRGGETQYFGPGTRLLVL.

V and J are TRBV4-2 and TRBJ2-2; D gene ambiguous. CDR1 is LGHNA, CDR2 YNFKEQ, per germline. V dropped 4 bases and J dropped 0 bases, with 6 bases sitting between them. There are 14 residues in the CDR3. CDR3 residues: CASSPQTNTGELFF. Written as DNA, the CDR3 is TGTGCCAGCAGCCCCCAGACGAACACCGGGGAGCTGTTTTTT.

This rearrangement joins TRBV7-2 to TRBJ2-1, with a tentative D call TRBD2 (6 bases). V was pared by 2 bases and J by 0 bases, with 8 bases between. CDR3 length: 15 amino acids. CDR1 is SGHTA and CDR2 is FQGNSA in the germline V gene. DNA of the CDR3: TGTGCCAGCAGCTTATTGCGGGGCTCCTACAATGAGCAGTTCTTC. Amino acid sequence: CASSLLRGSYNEQFF.

This CDR3 reads CASSRGLAGGYSADTQYF. The CDR3 region has the DNA TGCGCCAGCAGCCGAGGACTAGCGGGAGGGTATAGCGCAGATACGCAGTATTTT. J is TRBJ2-3 and V is TRBV4-3; 15 bases are a match to TRBD2. Germline assignment: CDR1 LGHNA and CDR2 YSLEER. CDR3 length equals 18 residues. Losses at the gene ends were 4 bases for V and 4 bases for J; bases not matched to a gene: 9.

This chain connects TRBV18 to TRBJ1-4, with unresolved D. The CDR3 totals 14 residues. Germline CDR1 and CDR2: KGHSH and LQKENI. The germline V and J ends were trimmed by 1 base and 8 bases, with 11 bases remaining between them. The CDR3 reads CASSPLEGREKLFF. The CDR3 DNA follows: TGTGCCAGCTCACCACTGGAGGGAAGAGAAAAACTGTTTTTT.

The chain joins TRBV28 to TRBJ1-2; 7 bases fit TRBD1. V gave up 10 bases and J gave up 8 bases; unmatched junction bases: 13. CDR1 and CDR2 (germline): MDHEN, SYDVKM. The CDR3 runs to 13 residues. The DNA for the CDR3 is TGTGCCATCCCGGACCAAAGGGACAGCGGCTACACCTTC. Its translation: CAIPDQRDSGYTF.

This clone was seen once. The V and J genes are TRBV6-5 and TRBJ2-7, with TRBD2 matching over 11 bases. The length of the CDR3 is 16 residues. V lost 2 bases to trimming and J lost 0 bases; unmatched junction nucleotides: 3. CDR1 is MNHEY, CDR2 SVGAGI, per germline. The CDR3 DNA reads TGTGCCAGCAGTTACCCGACTAGCGGGAACTCCTACGAGCAGTACTTC. It codes for CASSYPTSGNSYEQYF.

The chain employs TRBV7-9 and TRBJ2-1; TRBD2 matches 10 bases. Germline values: CDR1 SEHNR, CDR2 FQNEAQ (reference sequence). CDR3 length: 19 residues. V lost 2 bases and J lost 5; bases outside the gene matches: 15. This CDR3 is CASSLLLAFGTSDNNEQFF. The CDR3 nucleotides read TGTGCCAGCAGCTTACTGTTGGCGTTTGGGACTAGCGATAACAATGAGCAGTTCTTC.

The chain recombines TRBV18 with TRBJ1-1; D not resolved. Trimming removed 6 bases at V and 2 bases at J, with 16 bases between. The length of the CDR3 is 15 residues. The germline V gene has CDR1 KGHSH and CDR2 LQKENI. The CDR3 DNA reads TGTGCCAGCTCGCCTATGAGGGATTTCAACACTGAAGCTTTCTTT. Encoded protein: CASSPMRDFNTEAFF.

The CDR3 sequence is CASSLGDRGIQPQHF. CDR3 nucleotide sequence: TGTGCCAGCAGCTTAGGAGACAGGGGGATTCAGCCCCAGCATTTT. The chain recombines TRBV7-2 with TRBJ1-5; 9 nucleotides line up with TRBD1. Trimming took 1 base from V and 6 from J; bases not matched to a gene: 4. Germline-derived CDR1 and CDR2 are SGHTA and FQGNSA. CDR3 length: 15 amino acids.

This clone was recorded only once. This chain's CDR3 is CASSLTDYSNQPQHF. The CDR3 nucleotides are TGTGCCAGCAGCTTGACAGATTATAGCAATCAGCCCCAGCATTTT. This rearrangement joins TRBV5-5 to TRBJ1-5, with no clear D. V dropped 1 base and J dropped 0 bases, with 8 bases sitting between them. Germline-derived CDR1 and CDR2 are SGHKS and YYEKEE (reference sequence). The CDR3 runs 15 residues.

This clone was detected a few times. This rearrangement joins TRBV25-1 to TRBJ2-7, with TRBD1 identical over 8 bases. Germline CDR1 MGHDK, CDR2 SYGVNS. The CDR3 sequence is 16 residues long. J lost 3 bases, V lost 4 bases, and 11 bases had no gene match. Here the CDR3 reads CASSAPTGASNYEQYF. The CDR3 nucleotides are TGTGCCAGCAGTGCCCCGACAGGGGCCAGCAACTACGAGCAGTACTTC.

The chain employs TRBV5-8 and TRBJ1-3; the D is unclear. V shed 4 bases and J shed 3 bases, with 11 bases lying between them. Germline V gene data show CDR1 as SGHTS and CDR2 as YDEGEE. The CDR3 has 14 residues. CDR3 in amino acids: CASSQRVRGNTIYF. As DNA, the CDR3 is TGTGCCAGCAGCCAGAGGGTCCGTGGAAACACCATATATTTT.

This chain uses TRBV2 with TRBJ2-7; 10 bases are a match to TRBD2. Germline assignment: CDR1 SNHLY and CDR2 FYNNEI. V was clipped by 4 bases and J by 2 bases; unmatched bases: 2. This CDR3 comprises 14 residues. DNA of the CDR3: TGTGCCAGCAGTGTTCTAGCGGGAGCCTACGAGCAGTACTTC. It codes for CASSVLAGAYEQYF.

The chain has TRBV19 and TRBJ1-2; D is uncertain. Trimming shortened V by 4 bases and J by 8 bases, and 14 bases separated the two germline ends. In germline, CDR1 is LNHDA, CDR2 SQIVND (reference sequence). This CDR3 region has 13 residues. CDR3 sequence (DNA): TGTGCCAGTAGTACCACGTCTCTACGCGGCTACACCTTC. Its translation: CASSTTSLRGYTF.

The chain joins TRBV6-6 to TRBJ2-5, with TRBD2 matching over 10 bases. The germline CDR1 and CDR2 sequences are MNHNY and SVGAGI (reference sequence). V lost 7 bases, J lost 2 bases, and 4 bases stayed unmatched. There are 14 residues in the CDR3. DNA of the CDR3: TGTGCCAGCATTCAAGCGGGAGGGCAAGAGACCCAGTACTTC. Its protein product is CASIQAGGQETQYF.

This clone was observed a single time. The chain links TRBV7-9 to TRBJ1-1, with D possibly being TRBD1 (6 bases). The V gene lost 5 bases and the J gene lost 2 bases, with 12 bases spanning the gap. CDR3 length: 14 residues. Germline V gene sequence: CDR1 SEHNR, CDR2 FQNEAQ (reference sequence). CDR3 in amino acids: CASSRETGNTEAFF. The CDR3 nucleotides are TGTGCCAGCAGCCGTGAGACAGGAAACACTGAAGCTTTCTTT.

CDR3 coding DNA: TGCGCCAGCAGCCGAGGGGGAGGGGAAGGGAACACTGAAGCTTTCTTT. Its translation: CASSRGGGEGNTEAFF. The chain has TRBV4-3 and TRBJ1-1; D is perhaps TRBD1 (6 bases). The V end lost 4 bases, the J end lost 1 base, and 16 bases lay between the germline ends. Germline CDR1 is LGHNA and CDR2 is YSLEER. This CDR3 has 16 amino acids.